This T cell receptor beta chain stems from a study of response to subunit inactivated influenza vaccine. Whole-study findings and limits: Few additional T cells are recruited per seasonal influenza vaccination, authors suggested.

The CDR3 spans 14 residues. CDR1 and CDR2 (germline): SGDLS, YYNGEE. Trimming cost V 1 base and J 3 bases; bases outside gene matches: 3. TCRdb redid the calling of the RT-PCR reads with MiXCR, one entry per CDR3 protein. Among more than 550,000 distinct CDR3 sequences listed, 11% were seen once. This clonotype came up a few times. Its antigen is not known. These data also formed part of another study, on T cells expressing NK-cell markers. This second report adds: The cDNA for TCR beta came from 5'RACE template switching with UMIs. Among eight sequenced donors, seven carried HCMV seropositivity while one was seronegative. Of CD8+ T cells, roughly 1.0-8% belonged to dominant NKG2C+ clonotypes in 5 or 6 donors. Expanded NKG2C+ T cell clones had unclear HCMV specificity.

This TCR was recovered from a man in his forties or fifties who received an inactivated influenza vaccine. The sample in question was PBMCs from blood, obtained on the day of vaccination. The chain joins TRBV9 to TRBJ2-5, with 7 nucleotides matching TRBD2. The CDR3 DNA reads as TGTGCCAGCAGCGTATTTGCGGGAGAAGAGACCCAGTACTTC. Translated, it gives CASSVFAGEETQYF.